What follows describes a single TCR beta chain. Its cognate antigen is unknown. This CDR3 region has 14 residues. V was shortened by 3 bases and J by 4 bases, with 10 bases between the two germline ends. Germline loops: CDR1 MNHEY, CDR2 SMNVEV (reference sequence). These data belong to a study of OX40 agonist ivuxolimab in advanced cancers. Study summary: Enrolled patients in dose escalation had cancers that were hepatocellular carcinoma, melanoma, renal cell or head and neck cancer. Study conclusions and caveats: The 0.1-3.0 mg/kg partial responders had among the lowest clonal expansion. Expanded clones belonging to CD8+ T cells outnumbered, on average, those of CD4+.

Profiled with immunoSEQ multiplex PCR; TCRdb holds only in-frame clones, not every one. The repertoire holds some 80,000 clones, with approximately 92% as singletons. The chain joins TRBV27 to TRBJ1-3; D is undetermined. The specimen was CD4+ or CD8+ T cells sorted from blood, collected in a trial of the OX40 agonist ivuxolimab. The clonotype was recovered from an adult with an advanced solid tumor such as melanoma, head and neck, liver or kidney cancer. The CDR3 sequence: CASSLSPSGNTIYF. DNA of the CDR3: TGTGCCAGCAGTTTGTCGCCCAGCGGAAACACCATATATTTT.